What follows is one TCR beta chain and its context. Trimming cost V 4 bases and J 2 bases, with 3 bases left between them. Germline CDR1 SGHRS, CDR2 YFSETQ. The CDR3 sequence is 11 residues long. The data stem from a study of control samples from healthy donors and cancer patients. Clones were read by immunoSEQ multiplex PCR, and TCRdb kept only the in-frame ones, dropping some. In the table there are about 77,000 clones, around 94% of which are singletons. The sample was blood. This receptor was identified in a woman aged 55-70 years in good health. The gene calls are TRBV5-1 and TRBJ2-5, with D hard to call. CDR3 sequence: CASSTQETQYF. In DNA form, the CDR3 reads TGCGCCAGCAGCACACAAGAGACCCAGTACTTC.